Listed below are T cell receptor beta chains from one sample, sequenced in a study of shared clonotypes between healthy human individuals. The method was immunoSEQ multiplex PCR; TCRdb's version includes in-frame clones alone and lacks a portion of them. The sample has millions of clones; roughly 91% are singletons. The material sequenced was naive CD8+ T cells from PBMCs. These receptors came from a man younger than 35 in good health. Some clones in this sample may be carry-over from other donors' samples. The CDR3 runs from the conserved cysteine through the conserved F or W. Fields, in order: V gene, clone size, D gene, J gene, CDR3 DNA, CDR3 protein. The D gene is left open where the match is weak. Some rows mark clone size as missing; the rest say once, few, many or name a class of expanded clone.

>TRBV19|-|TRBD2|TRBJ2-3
TGTGCCAGTACGGGAGGGGACCACACAGATACGCAGTATTTT
CASTGGDHTDTQYF
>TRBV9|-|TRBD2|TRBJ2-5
TGTGCCAGCAGCGCCGCGGGAGAGCTACAAGAGACCCAGTACTTC
CASSAAGELQETQYF
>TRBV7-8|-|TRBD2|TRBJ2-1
TGTGCCAGCAGCTCGGGACTAGCGGGAGGGAGCTCCTACAATGAGCAGTTCTTC
CASSSGLAGGSSYNEQFF
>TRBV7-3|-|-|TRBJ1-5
TGTGCCAGCACCATTCAGGGGTCCAGGACATATAGCAATCAGCCCCAGCATTTT
CASTIQGSRTYSNQPQHF
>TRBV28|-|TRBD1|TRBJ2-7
TGTGCCAGCAGTCAGACGGGACAGGGCTCCTACGAGCAGTACTTC
CASSQTGQGSYEQYF
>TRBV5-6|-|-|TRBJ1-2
TGTGCCAGCAGCCTCAAAAGGAGGGGGAGCTATGGCTACACCTTC
CASSLKRRGSYGYTF
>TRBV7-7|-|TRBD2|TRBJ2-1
TGTGCCAGCAGCTTAGAGGTCCTTGTTAGCGGGACTTTCCCCTACAATGAGCAGTTCTTC
CASSLEVLVSGTFPYNEQFF
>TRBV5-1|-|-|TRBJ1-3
TGCGCCAGCAGAGACAGCCCAGACTCTGGAAACACCATATATTTT
CASRDSPDSGNTIYF
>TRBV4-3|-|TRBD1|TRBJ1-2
TGCGCCAGCAGCCATTTTCAGGGGCAGGGGGGCTATGGCTACACCTTC
CASSHFQGQGGYGYTF
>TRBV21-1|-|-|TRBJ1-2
TGTGCCAGCAGCAAAGAACGGAGGGGCTACACCTTC
CASSKERRGYTF
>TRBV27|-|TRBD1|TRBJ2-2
TGTGCCAGCAGGACAGGGCGTAAAGGGGACGGGGAGCTGTTTTTT
CASRTGRKGDGELFF
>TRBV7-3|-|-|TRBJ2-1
TGTGCCAGCAGCTTAACGTTAAGAGGTGCGGAGGGGCCTCCTGAGCAGTTCTTC
CASSLTLRGAEGPPEQFF
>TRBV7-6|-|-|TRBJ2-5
TGTGCCAGCAGCTTAGATTACAGGGCTACGGAGACCCAGTACTTC
CASSLDYRATETQYF
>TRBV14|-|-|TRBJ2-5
TGTGCCAGCAGCCGTTGGACGGGATTCGCGGACCAGTACTTC
CASSRWTGFADQYF
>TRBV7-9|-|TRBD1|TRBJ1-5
TGTGCCAGCAGCCAGACAGGGGGGAATCAGCCCCAGCATTTT
CASSQTGGNQPQHF
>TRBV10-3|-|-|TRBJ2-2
TGTGCCATCAGTGAGTCTCGTGATACCGGGGAGCTGTTTTTT
CAISESRDTGELFF
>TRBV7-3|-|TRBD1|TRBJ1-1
TGTGCCAGCAGCAATAGGGGGCAGATCACTGAAGCTTTCTTT
CASSNRGQITEAFF
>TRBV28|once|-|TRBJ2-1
TGTGCCAGCAGTTTAGGAACTAGTAGGTTCTTC
CASSLGTSRFF
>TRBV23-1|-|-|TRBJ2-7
TGCGCCAGTAGGGTAGGCGGGAATCTTCTATGCGAGCAGTACTTC
CASRVGGNLLCEQYF
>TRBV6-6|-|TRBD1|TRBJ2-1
TGTGCCAGCACCCCCCTGGACAGGGGTATCCACAATGAGCAGTTCTTC
CASTPLDRGIHNEQFF